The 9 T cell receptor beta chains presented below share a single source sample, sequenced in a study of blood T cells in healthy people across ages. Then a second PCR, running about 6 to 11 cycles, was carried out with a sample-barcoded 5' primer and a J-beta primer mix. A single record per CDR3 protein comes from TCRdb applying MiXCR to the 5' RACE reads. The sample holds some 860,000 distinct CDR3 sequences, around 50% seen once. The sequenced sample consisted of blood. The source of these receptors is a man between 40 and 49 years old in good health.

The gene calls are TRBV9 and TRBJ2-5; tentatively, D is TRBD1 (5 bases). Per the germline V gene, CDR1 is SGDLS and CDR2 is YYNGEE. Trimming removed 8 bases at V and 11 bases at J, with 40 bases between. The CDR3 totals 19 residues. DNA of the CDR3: TGTGCCAGTACCCTAGGTGTGGAGACAGAAAAACCCCTCCACAATGAGCAGTACTTC. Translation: CASTLGVETEKPLHNEQYF. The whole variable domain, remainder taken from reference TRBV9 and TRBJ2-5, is DSGVTQTPKHLITATGQRVTLRCSPRSGDLSVYWYQQSLDQGLQFLIQYYNGEERAKGNILERFSAQQFPDLHSELNLSSLELGDSALYFCASTLGVETEKPLHNEQYFGPGTRLLVL.

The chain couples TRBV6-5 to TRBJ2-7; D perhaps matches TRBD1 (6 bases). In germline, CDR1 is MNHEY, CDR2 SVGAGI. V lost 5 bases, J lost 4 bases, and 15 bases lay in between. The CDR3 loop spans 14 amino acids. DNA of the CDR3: TGTGCCAGCAGTCCAAACAGGGCAGGGTACGAGCAGTACTTC. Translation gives CASSPNRAGYEQYF.

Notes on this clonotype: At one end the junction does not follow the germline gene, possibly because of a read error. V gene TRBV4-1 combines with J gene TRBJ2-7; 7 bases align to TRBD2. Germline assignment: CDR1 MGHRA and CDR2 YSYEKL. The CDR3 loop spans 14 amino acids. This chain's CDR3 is CANSLSGSPYEQYF. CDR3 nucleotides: TGCGCCAACAGCCTTAGCGGGTCCCCCTACGAGCAGTACTTC.

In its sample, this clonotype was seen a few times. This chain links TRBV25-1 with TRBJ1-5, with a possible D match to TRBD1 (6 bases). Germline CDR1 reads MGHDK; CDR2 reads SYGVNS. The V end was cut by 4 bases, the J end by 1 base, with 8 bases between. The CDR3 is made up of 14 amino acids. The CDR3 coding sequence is TGTGCCAGCAGTGCTGACAGGAGCAATCAGCCCCAGCATTTT. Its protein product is CASSADRSNQPQHF. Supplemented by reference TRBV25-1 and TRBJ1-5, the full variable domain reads EADIYQTPRYLVIGTGKKITLECSQTMGHDKMYWYQQDPGMELHLIHYSYGVNSTEKGDLSSESTVSRIRTEHFPLTLESARPSHTSQYLCASSADRSNQPQHFGDGTRLSIL.

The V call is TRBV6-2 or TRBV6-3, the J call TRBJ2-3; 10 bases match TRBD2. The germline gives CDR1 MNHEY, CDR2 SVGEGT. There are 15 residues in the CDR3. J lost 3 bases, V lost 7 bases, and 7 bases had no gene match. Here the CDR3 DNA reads TGTGCCAGCACCAGAGGACTAGCGGTTACAGATACGCAGTATTTT. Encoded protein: CASTRGLAVTDTQYF.

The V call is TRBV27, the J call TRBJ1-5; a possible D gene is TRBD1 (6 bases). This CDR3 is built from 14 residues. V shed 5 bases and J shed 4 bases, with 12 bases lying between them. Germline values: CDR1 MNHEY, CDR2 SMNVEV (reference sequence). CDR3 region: CASSGGQPNQPQHF. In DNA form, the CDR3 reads TGTGCCAGCAGTGGGGGACAACCAAATCAGCCCCAGCATTTT.

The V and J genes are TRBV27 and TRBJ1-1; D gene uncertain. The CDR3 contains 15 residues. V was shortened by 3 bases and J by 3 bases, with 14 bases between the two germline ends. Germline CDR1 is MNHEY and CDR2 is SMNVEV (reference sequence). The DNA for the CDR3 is TGTGCCAGCAGTTTGGGCACCCTTGGGGACACTGAAGCTTTCTTT. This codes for CASSLGTLGDTEAFF.

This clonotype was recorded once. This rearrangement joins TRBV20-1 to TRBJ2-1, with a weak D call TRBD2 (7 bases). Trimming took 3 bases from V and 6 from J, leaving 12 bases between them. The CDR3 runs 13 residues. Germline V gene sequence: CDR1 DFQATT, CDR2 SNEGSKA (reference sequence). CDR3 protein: CSARGGPGNEQFF. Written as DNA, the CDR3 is TGCAGTGCTAGGGGGGGGCCCGGCAATGAGCAGTTCTTC.

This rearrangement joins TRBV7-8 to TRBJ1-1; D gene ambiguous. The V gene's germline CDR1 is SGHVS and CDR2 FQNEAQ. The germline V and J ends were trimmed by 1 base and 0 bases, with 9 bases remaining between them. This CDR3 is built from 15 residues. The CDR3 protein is CASSLEGNMNTEAFF. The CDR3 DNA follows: TGTGCCAGCAGCTTAGAAGGGAACATGAACACTGAAGCTTTCTTT.